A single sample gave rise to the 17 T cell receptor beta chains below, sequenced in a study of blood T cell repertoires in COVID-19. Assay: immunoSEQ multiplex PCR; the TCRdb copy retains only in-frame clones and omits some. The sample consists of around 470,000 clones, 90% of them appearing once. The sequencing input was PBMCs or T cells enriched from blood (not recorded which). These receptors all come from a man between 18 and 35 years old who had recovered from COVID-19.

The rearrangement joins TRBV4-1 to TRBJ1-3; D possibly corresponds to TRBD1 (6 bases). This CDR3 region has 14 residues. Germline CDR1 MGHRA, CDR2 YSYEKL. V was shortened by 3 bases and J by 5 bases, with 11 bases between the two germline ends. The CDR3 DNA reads TGCGCCAGCAGCCAGCCGACAGGTAGAAACACCATATATTTT. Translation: CASSQPTGRNTIYF.

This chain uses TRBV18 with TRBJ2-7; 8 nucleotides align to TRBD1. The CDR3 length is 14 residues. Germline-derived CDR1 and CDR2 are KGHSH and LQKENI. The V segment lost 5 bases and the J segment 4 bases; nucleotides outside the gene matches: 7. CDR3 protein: CASSSGTGRYEQYF. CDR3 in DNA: TGTGCCAGCTCATCCGGGACAGGCAGGTACGAGCAGTACTTC.

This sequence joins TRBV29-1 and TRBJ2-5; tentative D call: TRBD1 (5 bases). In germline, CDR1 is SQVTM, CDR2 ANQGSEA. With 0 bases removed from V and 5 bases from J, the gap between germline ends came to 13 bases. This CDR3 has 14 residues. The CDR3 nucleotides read TGCAGCGTTGAAGATAGGGCAGGGTCGGAGACCCAGTACTTC. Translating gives CSVEDRAGSETQYF.

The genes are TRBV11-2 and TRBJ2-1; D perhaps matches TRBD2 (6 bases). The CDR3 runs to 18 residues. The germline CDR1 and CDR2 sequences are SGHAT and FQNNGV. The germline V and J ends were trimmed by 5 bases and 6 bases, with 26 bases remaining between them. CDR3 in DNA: TGTGCCAGCAGCCGACGGGCTAGCGCCATCTCACGAGGCAATGAGCAGTTCTTC. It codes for CASSRRASAISRGNEQFF.

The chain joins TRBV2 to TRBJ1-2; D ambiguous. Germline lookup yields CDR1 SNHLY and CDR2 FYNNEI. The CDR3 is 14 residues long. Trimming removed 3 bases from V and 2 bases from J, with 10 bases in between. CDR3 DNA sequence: TGTGCCAGCAGTGATCGAGGAGGAAACTATGGCTACACCTTC. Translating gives CASSDRGGNYGYTF.

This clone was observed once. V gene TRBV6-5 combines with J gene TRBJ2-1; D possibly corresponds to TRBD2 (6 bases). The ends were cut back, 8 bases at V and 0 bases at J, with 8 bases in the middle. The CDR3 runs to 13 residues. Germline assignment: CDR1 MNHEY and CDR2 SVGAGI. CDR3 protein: CASLLASYNEQFF. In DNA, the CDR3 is TGTGCCAGCTTACTAGCCTCCTACAATGAGCAGTTCTTC.

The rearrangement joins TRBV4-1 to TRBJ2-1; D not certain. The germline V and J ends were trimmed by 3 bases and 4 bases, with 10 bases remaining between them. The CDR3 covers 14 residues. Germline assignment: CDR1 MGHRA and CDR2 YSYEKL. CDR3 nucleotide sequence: TGCGCCAGCAGCCACCAGGCGACATACAATGAGCAGTTCTTC. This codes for CASSHQATYNEQFF.

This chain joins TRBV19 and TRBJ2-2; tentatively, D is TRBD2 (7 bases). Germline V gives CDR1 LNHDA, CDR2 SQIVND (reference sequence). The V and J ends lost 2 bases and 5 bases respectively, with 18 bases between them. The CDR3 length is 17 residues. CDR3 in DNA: TGTGCCAGTAGTATATCGGGGGGCCCGTTAGTTACCGGGGAGCTGTTTTTT. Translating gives CASSISGGPLVTGELFF.

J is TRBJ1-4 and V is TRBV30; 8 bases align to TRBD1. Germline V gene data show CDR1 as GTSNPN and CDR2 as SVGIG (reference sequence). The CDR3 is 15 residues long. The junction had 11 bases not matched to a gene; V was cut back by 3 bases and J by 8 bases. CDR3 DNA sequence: TGTGCCTGGAGACTCCGGGACAGGCCTCCCGAAAAACTGTTTTTT. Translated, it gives CAWRLRDRPPEKLFF.

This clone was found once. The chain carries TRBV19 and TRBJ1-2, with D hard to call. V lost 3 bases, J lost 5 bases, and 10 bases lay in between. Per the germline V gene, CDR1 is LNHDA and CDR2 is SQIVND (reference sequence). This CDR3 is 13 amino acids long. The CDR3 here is CASSIGNSYGYTF. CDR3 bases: TGTGCCAGTAGTATCGGGAACAGTTATGGCTACACCTTC.

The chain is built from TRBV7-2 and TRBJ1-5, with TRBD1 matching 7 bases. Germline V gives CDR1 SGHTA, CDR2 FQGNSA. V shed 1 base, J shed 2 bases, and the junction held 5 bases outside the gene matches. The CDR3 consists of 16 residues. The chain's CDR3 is CASSLVRQGGNQPQHF. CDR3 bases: TGTGCCAGCAGCTTAGTGAGACAGGGAGGCAATCAGCCCCAGCATTTT. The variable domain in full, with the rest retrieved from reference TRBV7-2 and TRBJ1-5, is GAGVSQSPSNKVTEKGKDVELRCDPISGHTALYWYRQSLGQGLEFLIYFQGNSAPDKSGLPSDRFSAERTGGSVSTLTIQRTQQEDSAVYLCASSLVRQGGNQPQHFGDGTRLSIL.

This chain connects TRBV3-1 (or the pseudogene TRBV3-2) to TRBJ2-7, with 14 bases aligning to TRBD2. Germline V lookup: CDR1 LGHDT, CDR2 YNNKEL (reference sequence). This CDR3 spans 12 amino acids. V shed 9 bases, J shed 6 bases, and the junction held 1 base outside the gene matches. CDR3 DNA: TGTGCCAGGGGGACTAGCGGGGGCGAGCAGTACTTC. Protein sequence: CARGTSGGEQYF.

In DNA form, the CDR3 reads TGCAGTGCTCCAGGGCAGCTGGGGGCTTTCTTT. Protein: CSAPGQLGAFF. This chain connects TRBV20-1 to TRBJ1-1, with D perhaps matching TRBD1 (5 bases). The CDR3 contains 11 residues. Germline assignment: CDR1 DFQATT and CDR2 SNEGSKA (reference sequence). V lost 5 bases, J lost 11 bases, and 15 bases lay in between.

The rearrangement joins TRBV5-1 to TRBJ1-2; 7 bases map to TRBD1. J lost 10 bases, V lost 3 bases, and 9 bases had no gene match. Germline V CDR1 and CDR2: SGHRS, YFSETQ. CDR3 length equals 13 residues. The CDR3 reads CASSSRDSPAYTF. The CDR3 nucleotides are TGCGCCAGCAGCTCACGGGACAGTCCGGCCTACACCTTC.

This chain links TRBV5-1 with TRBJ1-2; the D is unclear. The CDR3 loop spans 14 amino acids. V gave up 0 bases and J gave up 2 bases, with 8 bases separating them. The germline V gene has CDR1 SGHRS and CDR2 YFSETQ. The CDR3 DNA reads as TGCGCCAGCAGCTTGGTTATCTCGAACTATGGCTACACCTTC. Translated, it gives CASSLVISNYGYTF. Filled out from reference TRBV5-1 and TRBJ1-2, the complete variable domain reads KAGVTQTPRYLIKTRGQQVTLSCSPISGHRSVSWYQQTPGQGLQFLFEYFSETQRNKGNFPGRFSGRQFSNSRSEMNVSTLELGDSALYLCASSLVISNYGYTFGSGTRLTVV.

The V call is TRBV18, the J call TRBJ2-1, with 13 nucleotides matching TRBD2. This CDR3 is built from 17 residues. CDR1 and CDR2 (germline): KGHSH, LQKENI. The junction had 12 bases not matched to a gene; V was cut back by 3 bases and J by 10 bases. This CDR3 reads CASSPPGTSGKLGEQFF. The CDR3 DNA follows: TGTGCCAGCTCACCCCCTGGGACTAGCGGGAAGCTGGGGGAGCAGTTCTTC.

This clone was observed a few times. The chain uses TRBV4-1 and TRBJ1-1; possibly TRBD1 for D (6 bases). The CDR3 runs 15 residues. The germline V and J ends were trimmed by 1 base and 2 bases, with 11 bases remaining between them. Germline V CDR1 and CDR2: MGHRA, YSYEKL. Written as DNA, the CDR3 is TGCGCCAGCAGCCAAGTTACGGGGACAAACACTGAAGCTTTCTTT. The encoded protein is CASSQVTGTNTEAFF.